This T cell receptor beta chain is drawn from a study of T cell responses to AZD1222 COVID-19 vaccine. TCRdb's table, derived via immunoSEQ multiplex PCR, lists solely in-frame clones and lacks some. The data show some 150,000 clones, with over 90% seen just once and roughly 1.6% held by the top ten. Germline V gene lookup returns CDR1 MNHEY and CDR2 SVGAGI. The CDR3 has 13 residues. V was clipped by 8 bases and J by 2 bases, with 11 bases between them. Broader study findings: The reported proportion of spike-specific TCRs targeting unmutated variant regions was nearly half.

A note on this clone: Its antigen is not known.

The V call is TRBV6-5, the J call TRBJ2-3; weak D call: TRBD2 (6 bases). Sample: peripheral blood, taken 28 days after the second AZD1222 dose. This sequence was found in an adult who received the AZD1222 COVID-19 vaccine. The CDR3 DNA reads TGTGCCAGCTGGGCTAGCGACACAGATACGCAGTATTTT. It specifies CASWASDTDTQYF.